The 13 T cell receptor beta chains in this list originate from one sample, sequenced in a study of T cells in Graves' hyperthyroidism and ophthalmopathy. The CDR3 regions of TCR beta were amplified from RNA transcripts. The primer set for the first-round RT-PCR of the TCR CDR3 was HTBI. TCRdb called the multiplex PCR reads again in MiXCR, with one record for every CDR3 protein. The table shows over 400,000 distinct CDR3 sequences, with 22% occurring only once. Sequencing was carried out using blood. Source of these receptors: a woman in her sixties or seventies with Graves' ophthalmopathy.

This chain joins TRBV6-9 and TRBJ1-4; D call uncertain. Germline CDR1 and CDR2: MNHGY and SVAAGI. The CDR3 loop spans 17 amino acids. Trimming removed 3 bases at V and 1 base at J, with 15 bases between. The CDR3 DNA is TGTGCCAGCAGTTACGTGACGCCGGGAGTAACTAATGAAAAACTGTTTTTT. Protein: CASSYVTPGVTNEKLFF.

This clonotype has just a few counts. This rearrangement joins TRBV13 to TRBJ2-1, with 10 nucleotides matching TRBD2. With V trimmed by 4 bases and J by 6 bases, 6 bases remained unmatched. This CDR3 is built from 15 residues. Germline loops: CDR1 PRHDT, CDR2 FYEKMQ (reference sequence). Written as DNA, the CDR3 is TGTGCCAGCAGCTCTAGCGGGAGAAAGACCAATGAGCAGTTCTTC. Translation gives CASSSSGRKTNEQFF.

The CDR3 DNA follows: TGTGCCAGCACCTCGACAGGGATTATTAATTCACCCCTCCACTTT. It translates to CASTSTGIINSPLHF. The chain links TRBV6-1 to TRBJ1-6; 7 nucleotides match TRBD1. CDR1 is MNHNS, CDR2 SASEGT, per germline. Trimming cost V 7 bases and J 6 bases; bases outside gene matches: 9. The CDR3 length is 15 residues.

This clonotype was observed at least ten times. The chain uses TRBV7-2 and TRBJ2-6; no definite D call. The length of the CDR3 is 13 residues. V lost 5 bases to trimming and J lost 2 bases, with 4 bases between them. Germline V gives CDR1 SGHTA, CDR2 FQGNSA. This chain's CDR3 is CASSRPGANVLTF. The CDR3 bases are TGTGCCAGCAGCCGACCTGGGGCCAACGTCCTGACTTTC.

CDR3 region: CAWSVGNSGNTIYF. CDR3 coding DNA: TGTGCCTGGAGTGTAGGTAACTCTGGAAACACCATATATTTT. J is TRBJ1-3 and V is TRBV30; no firm D call. The germline V and J ends were trimmed by 0 bases and 0 bases, with 6 bases remaining between them. This CDR3 has 14 amino acids. Germline-derived CDR1 and CDR2 are GTSNPN and SVGIG (reference sequence).

The chain joins TRBV28 to TRBJ2-7, with a possible D match to TRBD2 (6 bases). The CDR3 contains 14 residues. Germline CDR1 and CDR2: MDHEN and SYDVKM. Between the trimmed V and J ends, which lost 8 bases and 0 bases, there was a span of 14 bases. The CDR3 DNA reads TGTGCCAGCGGGGACTGGGCGAGCTCCTACGAGCAGTACTTC. Encoded protein: CASGDWASSYEQYF.

This clonotype was seen a few times. The rearrangement links TRBV28 to TRBJ1-2; D ambiguous. The CDR3 loop spans 11 amino acids. Germline V lookup: CDR1 MDHEN, CDR2 SYDVKM. Deletions cut 5 bases from V and 3 bases from J, with 4 bases between. CDR3 region: CASSGDYGYTF. The CDR3 DNA is TGTGCCAGCAGTGGGGACTATGGCTACACCTTC.

This clonotype was seen a few times. This chain joins TRBV27 and TRBJ2-1, with D uncertain. Between the trimmed V and J ends, which lost 2 bases and 0 bases, there was a span of 8 bases. The CDR3 length is 15 residues. Germline V gene data show CDR1 as MNHEY and CDR2 as SMNVEV (reference sequence). The DNA for the CDR3 is TGTGCCAGCAGTTTACGCGGTTACTCCTACAATGAGCAGTTCTTC. This gives the protein CASSLRGYSYNEQFF.

V is TRBV9 and J is TRBJ1-3, with 7 nucleotides matching TRBD1. With 3 bases clipped from V and 0 bases from J, the junction kept 3 bases outside the gene matches. Germline V gene sequence: CDR1 SGDLS, CDR2 YYNGEE. The CDR3 is 15 amino acids. The DNA for the CDR3 is TGTGCCAGCAGCGATCAGGGGGTCTCTGGAAACACCATATATTTT. Protein: CASSDQGVSGNTIYF.

This clonotype was picked up a small number of times. The V gene is TRBV5-1, the J gene TRBJ2-3; D not certain. The germline gives CDR1 SGHRS, CDR2 YFSETQ. The CDR3 spans 15 residues. The V end was cut by 0 bases, the J end by 4 bases, with 12 bases between. The CDR3 DNA sequence: TGCGCCAGCAGCTTGGAGGCACCTCCCCCAGATACGCAGTATTTT. Its translation: CASSLEAPPPDTQYF.

This clonotype was counted many times. The chain combines TRBV29-1 with TRBJ2-3, with 10 bases fitting TRBD1. Germline trimming cut 7 bases from V and 2 bases from J; bases unmatched to any gene: 12. The germline V gene encodes CDR1 SQVTM and CDR2 ANQGSEA. The CDR3 extends over 16 amino acids. In nucleotides, the CDR3 is TGCAGCGCCCTGGGAGGGGACAGGGGATTCACAGATACGCAGTATTTT. Encoded protein: CSALGGDRGFTDTQYF.

The chain is built from TRBV7-2 and TRBJ1-6; D is unclear. CDR3 length equals 13 residues. V lost 5 bases and J 9 bases, leaving 11 bases between the germline ends. The germline V gene encodes CDR1 SGHTA and CDR2 FQGNSA. CDR3 loop: CASSLTGPSPLHF. Written as DNA, the CDR3 is TGTGCCAGCAGCCTAACGGGCCCTTCACCCCTCCACTTT. Full variable domain (outside the CDR3, taken from reference TRBV7-2 and TRBJ1-6): GAGVSQSPSNKVTEKGKDVELRCDPISGHTALYWYRQSLGQGLEFLIYFQGNSAPDKSGLPSDRFSAERTGGSVSTLTIQRTQQEDSAVYLCASSLTGPSPLHFGNGTRLTVT.

This clonotype showed up many times. This sequence joins TRBV7-2 and TRBJ1-2; D might be TRBD1 (5 bases). Looked up from germline, CDR1 is SGHTA and CDR2 is FQGNSA. V was pared by 3 bases and J by 8 bases, with 13 bases between. There are 13 residues in the CDR3. The CDR3 DNA reads TGTGCCAGCAGCTTGGAGGGACTGGGGGGCTACACCTTC. It encodes CASSLEGLGGYTF.